A selection of T cell receptor beta chains follows, all from one sample in a study of T-cell reconstitution after alpha-beta-depleted transplantation in children. One entry per CDR3 protein results from TCRdb running MiXCR on the PCR reads. The table lists fewer than 550,000 distinct CDR3 sequences, about 17% of them singletons. The input for sequencing was PBMCs, mostly from graft donor cells, taken 360 days after TCRalphabeta/CD19-depleted stem cell transplant. These receptors all stem from a boy in the first two years of life who had a stem cell transplant for Wiskott-Aldrich syndrome, so the T cells may come from the graft donor. CDR3s include the opening cysteine and the closing phenylalanine or tryptophan. The order of the fields is CDR3 length, V gene, J gene, D gene, clone size, CDR3 protein, CDR3 DNA. A D gene is named only where the DNA matches it firmly. Size values are once, few and many counts, or a class for expanded clones, and some rows have none.

cdr3_length: 13
v_call: TRBV10-3
j_call: TRBJ2-1
d_call: .
clone_size: .
cdr3_aa: CAIRVAEYNEQFF
cdr3_nt: TGTGCCATCAGGGTAGCGGAGTACAATGAGCAGTTCTTC

cdr3_length: 10
v_call: TRBV2
j_call: TRBJ2-1
d_call: .
clone_size: .
cdr3_aa: CASIGREQFF
cdr3_nt: TGTGCCAGCATAGGCCGGGAGCAGTTCTTC

cdr3_length: 14
v_call: TRBV24-1
j_call: TRBJ2-1
d_call: .
clone_size: .
cdr3_aa: CATSDGGHQAEQFF
cdr3_nt: TGTGCCACCAGTGATGGGGGCCACCAGGCTGAGCAGTTCTTC

cdr3_length: 14
v_call: TRBV7-2
j_call: TRBJ2-7
d_call: TRBD1
clone_size: .
cdr3_aa: CASTEQGVRYEQYF
cdr3_nt: TGTGCCAGCACCGAGCAGGGGGTTCGCTACGAGCAGTACTTC

cdr3_length: 14
v_call: TRBV29-1
j_call: TRBJ2-5
d_call: TRBD1
clone_size: .
cdr3_aa: CSVVLAARGETQYF
cdr3_nt: TGCAGCGTTGTCTTGGCAGCCAGGGGGGAGACCCAGTACTTC

cdr3_length: 14
v_call: TRBV5-5
j_call: TRBJ1-1
d_call: .
clone_size: .
cdr3_aa: CASSLGGQNTEAFF
cdr3_nt: TGTGCCAGCAGCCTGGGGGGGCAGAACACTGAAGCTTTCTTT

cdr3_length: 15
v_call: TRBV10-3
j_call: TRBJ2-1
d_call: TRBD1
clone_size: few
cdr3_aa: CAISDYRGSYNEQFF
cdr3_nt: TGTGCCATCAGTGATTACAGGGGATCCTACAATGAGCAGTTCTTC

cdr3_length: 11
v_call: TRBV6-6
j_call: TRBJ2-7
d_call: TRBD1
clone_size: few
cdr3_aa: CATGTAYEQYF
cdr3_nt: TGTGCCACCGGGACAGCCTACGAGCAGTACTTC

cdr3_length: 15
v_call: TRBV6-5
j_call: TRBJ2-5
d_call: .
clone_size: .
cdr3_aa: CASSYSIVKRETQYF
cdr3_nt: TGTGCCAGCAGTTACTCGATAGTAAAAAGGGAGACCCAGTACTTC

cdr3_length: 17
v_call: TRBV27
j_call: TRBJ2-3
d_call: .
clone_size: .
cdr3_aa: CASSLGVRRASTDTQYF
cdr3_nt: TGTGCCAGCAGTTTGGGAGTTAGGCGGGCTAGCACAGATACGCAGTATTTT

cdr3_length: 14
v_call: TRBV7-8
j_call: TRBJ2-3
d_call: .
clone_size: .
cdr3_aa: CASSFGLGADTQYF
cdr3_nt: TGTGCCAGCAGCTTTGGATTGGGGGCAGATACGCAGTATTTT

cdr3_length: 15
v_call: TRBV12-3/TRBV12-4
j_call: TRBJ2-5
d_call: .
clone_size: .
cdr3_aa: CASSLARRREETQYF
cdr3_nt: TGTGCCAGCAGTTTAGCGCGGCGAAGGGAGGAGACCCAGTACTTC

cdr3_length: 14
v_call: TRBV2
j_call: TRBJ1-1
d_call: .
clone_size: .
cdr3_aa: CASSEGSVNPEAFF
cdr3_nt: TGTGCCAGCAGTGAGGGCTCCGTCAACCCTGAAGCTTTCTTT